The 16 T cell receptor beta chains below all came from one sample that was sequenced in a study of early T cells in non-severe SARS-CoV-2 infection. TCRdb reanalysed the 5' RACE reads using MiXCR and keeps one entry per CDR3 protein. This table has fewer than 50,000 distinct CDR3 sequences, about 6% appearing once. The input for sequencing was whole blood, taken at baseline. Source of these receptors: an adult who was a healthcare worker with PCR-confirmed SARS-CoV-2 infection or an uninfected control (not recorded which).

In this sample, this clonotype turned up many times. The CDR3 region has the DNA TGCGCCAGCAGCGGGGGGCCTAACTATGGCTACACCTTC. It yields the protein CASSGGPNYGYTF. This chain joins TRBV4-3 and TRBJ1-2; D possibly corresponds to TRBD1 (6 bases). V was shortened by 5 bases and J by 0 bases, with 7 bases between the two germline ends. The CDR3 is 13 amino acids. CDR1 and CDR2 from the germline V gene are LGHNA and YSLEER.

This chain uses TRBV4-3 with TRBJ1-4; D uncertain. This CDR3 contains 14 residues. Germline lookup yields CDR1 LGHNA and CDR2 YSLEER. Trimming cost V 3 bases and J 8 bases, with 13 bases left between them. CDR3 bases: TGCGCCAGCAGCCACGTTGGCGGAGTGGAAAAACTGTTTTTT. Translated, it gives CASSHVGGVEKLFF.

This clonotype came up many times. V usage is TRBV11-2 and J usage is TRBJ1-3; 8 bases line up with TRBD1. This CDR3 spans 15 amino acids. Germline V lookup: CDR1 SGHAT, CDR2 FQNNGV. V shed 6 bases, J shed 0 bases, and the junction held 4 bases outside the gene matches. DNA of the CDR3: TGTGCCAGCAGTCTCGACAGGGGCTCTGGAAACACCATATATTTT. This gives the protein CASSLDRGSGNTIYF. Combining the CDR3 with reference TRBV11-2 and TRBJ1-3 gives the whole variable domain EAGVAQSPRYKIIEKRQSVAFWCNPISGHATLYWYQQILGQGPKLLIQFQNNGVVDDSQLPKDRFSAERLKGVDSTLKIQPAKLEDSAVYLCASSLDRGSGNTIYFGEGSWLTVV.

This clonotype appeared many times. This chain connects TRBV12-5 to TRBJ1-1, with TRBD1 as a possible D gene (5 bases). The ends were cut back, 1 base at V and 1 base at J, with 13 bases in the middle. Germline CDR1 is LGHNT and CDR2 is FRNRAP. The CDR3 consists of 16 residues. CDR3 residues: CASGLEFRGKNTEAFF. For the CDR3, the DNA is TGTGCTAGTGGTTTGGAGTTCCGGGGGAAGAACACTGAAGCTTTCTTT.

In its sample, this clonotype was seen many times. V and J are TRBV10-2 and TRBJ2-1, with D hard to call. CDR3 length: 13 amino acids. Between the trimmed V and J ends, which lost 8 bases and 2 bases, there was a span of 10 bases. Germline CDR1 reads WSHSY; CDR2 reads SAAADI. The CDR3, as DNA: TGCGCCAGCGGTCATGACGCCTACAATGAGCAGTTCTTC. The encoded protein is CASGHDAYNEQFF.

As regards this clonotype: This sequence may be a read error, since a much larger clone differs from it by one base. The chain couples TRBV11-2 to TRBJ2-1; perhaps TRBD2 as D (5 bases). The CDR3 is 15 amino acids. The germline V gene has CDR1 SGHAT and CDR2 FQNNGV. CDR3 coding DNA: TGTACCAGCAGCTCGGACGCCAGCGGCTACAATGAGCAGTTCTTC. Encoded protein: CTSSSDASGYNEQFF.

The chain uses TRBV7-9 and TRBJ1-1, with D perhaps matching TRBD1 (5 bases). CDR1 and CDR2 from the germline V gene are SEHNR and FQNEAQ (reference sequence). Trimming cost V 5 bases and J 1 base, with 20 bases left between them. CDR3 length: 17 amino acids. The CDR3 sequence: CASSPAPAGMKNTEAFF. CDR3 DNA sequence: TGTGCCAGCAGCCCCGCCCCGGCAGGGATGAAGAACACTGAAGCTTTCTTT.

J is TRBJ2-1 and V is TRBV29-1, with 11 bases matching TRBD2. The germline V gene encodes CDR1 SQVTM and CDR2 ANQGSEA. J was trimmed by 4 bases and V by 6 bases; bases with no gene match: 11. This CDR3 has 16 residues. The CDR3 DNA reads as TGCAGCGTGGGAGGGCTACTAGCGGGGGTATACAATGAGCAGTTCTTC. It is translated as CSVGGLLAGVYNEQFF.

This chain links TRBV20-1 with TRBJ1-6, with 9 bases identical to TRBD1. Germline loops: CDR1 DFQATT, CDR2 SNEGSKA (reference sequence). V lost 0 bases, J lost 6 bases, and 6 bases stayed unmatched. The CDR3 totals 16 residues. The CDR3 DNA is TGCAGTGCTAGAGAACACGGACAGGGGTTTAATTCACCCCTCCACTTT. Amino acid sequence: CSAREHGQGFNSPLHF.

This clonotype was counted many times. The chain combines TRBV10-3 with TRBJ1-1; D unresolved. The V end was cut by 2 bases, the J end by 2 bases, with 9 bases between. Per the germline V gene, CDR1 is ENHRY and CDR2 is SYGVKD. The length of the CDR3 is 14 residues. In nucleotides, the CDR3 is TGTGCCATCAGTGAGATTAGGAGCAACACTGAAGCTTTCTTT. Translated: CAISEIRSNTEAFF.

Ten or more counts support this clonotype. The chain has TRBV7-3 and TRBJ2-1, with 9 nucleotides matching TRBD1. The CDR3 runs 15 residues. The V gene end was trimmed by 3 bases and the J gene end by 5 bases; junction bases not matched to a gene: 5. The germline gives CDR1 SGHTA, CDR2 FQGTGA. In nucleotides, the CDR3 is TGTGCCAGCAGCTTCGGACAGGGGACTCACAATGAGCAGTTCTTC. Residues: CASSFGQGTHNEQFF.

The gene calls are TRBV19 and TRBJ2-7; 7 bases align to TRBD1. The ends lost 4 bases at V and 6 bases at J; junction bases unmatched: 9. This CDR3 comprises 14 residues. The germline CDR1 and CDR2 sequences are LNHDA and SQIVND (reference sequence). The DNA for the CDR3 is TGTGCCAGTAGTAACCCGGGACAGTCGTCCGAGCAGTACTTC. It encodes CASSNPGQSSEQYF.

This chain uses TRBV4-3 with TRBJ2-1; no firm D call. In germline, CDR1 is LGHNA, CDR2 YSLEER. This CDR3 spans 15 amino acids. Trimming removed 4 bases at V and 7 bases at J, with 17 bases between. The CDR3: CASSLSGLQENEQFF. The CDR3 region has the DNA TGCGCCAGCAGCCTTTCCGGGCTCCAGGAAAATGAGCAGTTCTTC.

This clonotype was found many times. The chain links TRBV6-5 to TRBJ1-2; D gene unclear. CDR3 length equals 12 residues. Trimming left V 4 bases short and J 2 bases short, with 5 bases between. The V gene's germline CDR1 is MNHEY and CDR2 SVGAGI. As DNA, the CDR3 is TGTGCCAGCAGTTCGGGGAACTATGGCTACACCTTC. This encodes CASSSGNYGYTF.

A few counts support this clonotype. This chain uses TRBV11-3 with TRBJ1-3; 8 nucleotides agree with TRBD1. The CDR3 loop spans 21 amino acids. Per the germline V gene, CDR1 is SGHNT and CDR2 is YENEEA. The junction had 22 bases not matched to a gene; V was cut back by 3 bases and J by 3 bases. The CDR3 loop is CASSLLTLTTLQGAYGNTIYF. CDR3 DNA: TGTGCCAGCAGCTTGCTCACACTCACCACCTTGCAGGGGGCGTATGGAAACACCATATATTTT.

This clonotype was seen repeatedly, ten times or more. The chain carries TRBV12-3 or TRBV12-4 and TRBJ1-2, with D unclear. V dropped 6 bases and J dropped 4 bases, with 15 bases sitting between them. The CDR3 runs 14 residues. CDR3 amino acids: CASRGYSPVYGYTF. CDR3 coding DNA: TGTGCCAGCAGGGGATACTCTCCCGTCTATGGCTACACCTTC.